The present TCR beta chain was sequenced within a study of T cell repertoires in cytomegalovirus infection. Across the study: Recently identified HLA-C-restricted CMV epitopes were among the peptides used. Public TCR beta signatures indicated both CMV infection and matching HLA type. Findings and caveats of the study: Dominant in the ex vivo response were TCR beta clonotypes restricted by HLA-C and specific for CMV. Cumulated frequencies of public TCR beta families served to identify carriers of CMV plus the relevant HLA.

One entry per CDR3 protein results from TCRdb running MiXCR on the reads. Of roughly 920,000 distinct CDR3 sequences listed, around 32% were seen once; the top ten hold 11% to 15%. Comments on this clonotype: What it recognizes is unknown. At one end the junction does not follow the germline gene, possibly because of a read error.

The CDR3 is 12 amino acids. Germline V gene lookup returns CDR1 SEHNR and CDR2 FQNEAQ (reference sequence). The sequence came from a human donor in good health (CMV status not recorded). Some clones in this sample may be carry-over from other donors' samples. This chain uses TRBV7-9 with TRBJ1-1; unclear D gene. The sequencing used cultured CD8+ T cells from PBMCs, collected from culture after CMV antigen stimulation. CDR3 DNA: TGTGTCAGCAGCTTAGCCCACGGGTCAACTTTCTTT. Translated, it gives CVSSLAHGSTFF.